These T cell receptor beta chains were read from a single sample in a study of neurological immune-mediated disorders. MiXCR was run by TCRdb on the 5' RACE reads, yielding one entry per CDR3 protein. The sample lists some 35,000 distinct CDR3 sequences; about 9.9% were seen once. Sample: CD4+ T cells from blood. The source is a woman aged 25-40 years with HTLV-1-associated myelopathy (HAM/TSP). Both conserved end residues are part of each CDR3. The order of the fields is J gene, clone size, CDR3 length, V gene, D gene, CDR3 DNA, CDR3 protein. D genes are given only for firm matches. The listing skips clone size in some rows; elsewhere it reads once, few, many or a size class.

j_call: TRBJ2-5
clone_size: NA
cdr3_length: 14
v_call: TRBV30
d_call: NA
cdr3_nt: TGTGCCTGGAGTGTACAACCACCCGCGAAGACCCAGTACTTC
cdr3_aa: CAWSVQPPAKTQYF

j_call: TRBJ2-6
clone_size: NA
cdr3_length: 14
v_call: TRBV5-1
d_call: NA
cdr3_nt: TGCGCAAGAAGCTCCGTTATTCCAGGGCACGTCCTGACTTTC
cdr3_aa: CARSSVIPGHVLTF

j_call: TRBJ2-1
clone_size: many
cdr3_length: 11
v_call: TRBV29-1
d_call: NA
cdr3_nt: TGCAGCGTCCTGATGCTCGCTGAGCAGTTCTTC
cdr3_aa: CSVLMLAEQFF

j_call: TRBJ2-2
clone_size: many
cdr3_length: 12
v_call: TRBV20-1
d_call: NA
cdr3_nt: TGCAGTGCTAGTCCTCCTACCGGGGAGCTGTTTTTT
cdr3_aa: CSASPPTGELFF

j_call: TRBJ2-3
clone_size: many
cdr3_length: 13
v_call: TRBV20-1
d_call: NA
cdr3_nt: TGCAGTGCTAGAGCCCCTTTGTTAGATACGCAGTATTTT
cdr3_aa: CSARAPLLDTQYF

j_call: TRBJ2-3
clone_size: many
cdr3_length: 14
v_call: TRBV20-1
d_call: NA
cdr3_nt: TGCAGTGCAAGGACGGTAATCGACACAGATACGCAGTATTTT
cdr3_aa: CSARTVIDTDTQYF

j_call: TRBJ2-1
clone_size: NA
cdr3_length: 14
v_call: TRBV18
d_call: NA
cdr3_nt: TGTGCCAGCTCACTAACAGGGTATTACAATGAGCAGTTCTTC
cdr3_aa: CASSLTGYYNEQFF

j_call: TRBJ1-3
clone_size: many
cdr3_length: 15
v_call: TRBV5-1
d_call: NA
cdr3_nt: TGCGCCAGCAGCTTGGGCAGCCACTCTGGAAACACCATATATTTT
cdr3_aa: CASSLGSHSGNTIYF

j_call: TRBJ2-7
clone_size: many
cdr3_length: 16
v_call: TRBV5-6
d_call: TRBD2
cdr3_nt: TGTGCCAGCAGCCTGGGCGGGGGTTATAGCTCCTACGAGCAGTACTTC
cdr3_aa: CASSLGGGYSSYEQYF

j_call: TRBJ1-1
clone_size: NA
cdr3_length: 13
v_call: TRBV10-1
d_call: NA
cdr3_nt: TGCGCCAGCAGTCTCATGCGGAACACTGAAGCTTTCTTT
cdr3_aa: CASSLMRNTEAFF

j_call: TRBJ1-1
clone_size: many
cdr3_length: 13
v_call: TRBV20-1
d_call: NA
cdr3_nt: TGCAGTGCTAGACGGGACTTAGTGACTGAAGCTTTCTTT
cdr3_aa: CSARRDLVTEAFF

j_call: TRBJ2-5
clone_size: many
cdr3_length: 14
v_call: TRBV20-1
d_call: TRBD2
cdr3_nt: TGCAGTGCTCAAGGGACTAGCGGAAAAGAGACCCAGTACTTC
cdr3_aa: CSAQGTSGKETQYF

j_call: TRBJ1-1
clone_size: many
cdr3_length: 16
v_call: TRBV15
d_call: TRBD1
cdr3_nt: TGTGCCACCAGCACCGGGGGGGACAGGGATCCCACTGAAGCTTTCTTT
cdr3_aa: CATSTGGDRDPTEAFF

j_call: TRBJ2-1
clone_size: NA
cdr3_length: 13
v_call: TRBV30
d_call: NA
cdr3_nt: TGTGCCTGGAGTGTTCCTTGGTACAATGAGCAGTTCTTC
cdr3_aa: CAWSVPWYNEQFF

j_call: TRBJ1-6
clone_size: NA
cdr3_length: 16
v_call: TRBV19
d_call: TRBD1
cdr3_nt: TGTGCCATTAACCCCGGGACAGGGGCTGTTCGTGAGCCCCTCCACTTT
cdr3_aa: CAINPGTGAVREPLHF

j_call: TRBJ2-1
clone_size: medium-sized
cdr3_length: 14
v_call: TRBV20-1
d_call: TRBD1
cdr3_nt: TGCAGTACTAGTGGGCTTTTCTCTGGGACAGGGGAGTTCTTC
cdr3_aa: CSTSGLFSGTGEFF

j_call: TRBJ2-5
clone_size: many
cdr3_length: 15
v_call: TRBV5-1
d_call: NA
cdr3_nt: TGCGCCAGCAGCTTGGAACAGGGTTCTAGAGAGACCCAGTACTTC
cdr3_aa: CASSLEQGSRETQYF

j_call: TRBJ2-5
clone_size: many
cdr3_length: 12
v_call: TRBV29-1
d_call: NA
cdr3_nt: TGCAGCGTGATGACAGGAACGGAGACCCAGTACTTC
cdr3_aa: CSVMTGTETQYF

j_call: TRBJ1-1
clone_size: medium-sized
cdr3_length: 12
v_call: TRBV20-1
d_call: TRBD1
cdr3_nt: TGCAGTGTAGTAGGGGGCGTAGGTGAAGCTTTCTTT
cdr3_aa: CSVVGGVGEAFF

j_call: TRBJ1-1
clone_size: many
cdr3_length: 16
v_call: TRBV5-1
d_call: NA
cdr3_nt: TGCGCCAGCAGCGCTTACTCCCAGGGAATGAACACTGAAGCTTTCTTT
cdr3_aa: CASSAYSQGMNTEAFF

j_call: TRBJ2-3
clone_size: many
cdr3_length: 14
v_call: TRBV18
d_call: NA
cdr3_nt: TGTGCCAGCTCACCAACTCGTGACGCGGATACGCAGTATTTT
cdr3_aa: CASSPTRDADTQYF

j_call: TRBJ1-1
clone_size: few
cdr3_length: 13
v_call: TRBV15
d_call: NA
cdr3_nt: TGTGCCACCAGCAGATCCGGGTGGACTGAAGCTTTCTTT
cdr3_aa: CATSRSGWTEAFF

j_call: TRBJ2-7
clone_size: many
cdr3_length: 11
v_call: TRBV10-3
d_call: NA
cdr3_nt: TGTGCCATCAGTGTAGGAGGCGAGCAGTACTTC
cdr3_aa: CAISVGGEQYF

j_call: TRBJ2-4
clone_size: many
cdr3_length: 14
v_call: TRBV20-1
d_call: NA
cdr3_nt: TGCAGTGCTAGAGAGGGGGGAGCCAAAAACATTCAGTACTTC
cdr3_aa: CSAREGGAKNIQYF

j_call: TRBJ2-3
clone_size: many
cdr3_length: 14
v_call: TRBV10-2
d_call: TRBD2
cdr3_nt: TGCGCCAGCACTATCAGACTAGCTGGAGATACGCAGTATTTT
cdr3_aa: CASTIRLAGDTQYF

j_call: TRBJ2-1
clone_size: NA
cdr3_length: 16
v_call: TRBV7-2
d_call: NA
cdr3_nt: TGTGCCAGCAGCTTGGTTGGGACGGAGGCTCAAAATGAGCAGTTCTTC
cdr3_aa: CASSLVGTEAQNEQFF

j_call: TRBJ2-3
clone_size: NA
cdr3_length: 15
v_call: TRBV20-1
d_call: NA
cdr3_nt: TGCAGTGCCTTCAGGGGGTGGGGGGGCCAGGATACGCAGTATTTT
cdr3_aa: CSAFRGWGGQDTQYF

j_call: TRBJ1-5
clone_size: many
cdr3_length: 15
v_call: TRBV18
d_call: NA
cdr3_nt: TGTGCCAGCTCACTTGCAGGGGAGGGCAATCAGCCCCAGCATTTT
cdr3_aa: CASSLAGEGNQPQHF

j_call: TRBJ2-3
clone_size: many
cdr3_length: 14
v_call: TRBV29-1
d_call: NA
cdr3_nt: TGCAGCGTAGCAGGGGTCACTAGCACAGATACGCAGTATTTT
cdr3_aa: CSVAGVTSTDTQYF

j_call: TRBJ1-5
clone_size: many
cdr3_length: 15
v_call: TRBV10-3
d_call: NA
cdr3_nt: TGTGCCATCAGTGAGGTAGGCCCGGCAAATCAGCCCCAGCATTTT
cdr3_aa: CAISEVGPANQPQHF

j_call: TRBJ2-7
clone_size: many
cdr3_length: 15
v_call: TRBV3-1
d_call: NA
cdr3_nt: TGTGCCAGCAGCCTACCTAGTGGGGCCTCCTACGAGCAGTACTTC
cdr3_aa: CASSLPSGASYEQYF

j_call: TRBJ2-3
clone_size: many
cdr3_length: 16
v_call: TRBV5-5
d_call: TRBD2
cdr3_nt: TGTGCCAGCAGCGGACTAGCGGGGGGGCCCGGAGATACGCAGTATTTT
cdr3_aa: CASSGLAGGPGDTQYF

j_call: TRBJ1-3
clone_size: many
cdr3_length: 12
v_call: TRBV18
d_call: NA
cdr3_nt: TGTGCCAGCTCACCACTGCGGGACACCATATATTTT
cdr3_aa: CASSPLRDTIYF

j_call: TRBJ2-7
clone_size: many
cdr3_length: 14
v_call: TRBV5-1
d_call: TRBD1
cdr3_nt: TGCGCCAGCAACCCGGGACAGGGCTCCTACGAGCAGTACTTC
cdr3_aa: CASNPGQGSYEQYF

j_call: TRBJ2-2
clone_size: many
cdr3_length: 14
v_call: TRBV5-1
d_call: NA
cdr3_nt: TGCGCCAGCAGCTTGGTGTCGCCGGACAGGGAGCTGTTTTTT
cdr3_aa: CASSLVSPDRELFF

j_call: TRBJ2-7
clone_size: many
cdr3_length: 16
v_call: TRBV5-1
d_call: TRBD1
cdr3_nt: TGCGCCAGCAGCCTGGCGGCGACAGGGCTCTCCTACGAGCAGTACTTC
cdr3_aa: CASSLAATGLSYEQYF

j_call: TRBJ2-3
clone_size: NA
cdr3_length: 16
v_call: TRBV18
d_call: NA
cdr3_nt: TGTGCCAGCTCACCAAAATCCACAGACAGCACAGATACGCAGTATTTT
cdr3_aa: CASSPKSTDSTDTQYF

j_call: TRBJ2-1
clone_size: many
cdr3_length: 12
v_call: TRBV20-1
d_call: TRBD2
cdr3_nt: TGCAGTGCCGGGGGGGCCGGCAATGAGCAGTTCTTC
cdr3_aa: CSAGGAGNEQFF

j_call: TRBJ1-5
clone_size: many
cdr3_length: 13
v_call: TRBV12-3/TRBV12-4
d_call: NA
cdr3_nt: TGTGCCAGCAGTTTAGAGGGGAGTCAGCCCCAGCATTTT
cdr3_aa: CASSLEGSQPQHF

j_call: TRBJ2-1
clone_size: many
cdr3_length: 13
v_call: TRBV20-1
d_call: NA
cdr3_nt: TGCAGTGCTTCCACAAACAGGGCGACTGAGCAGTTCTTC
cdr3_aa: CSASTNRATEQFF

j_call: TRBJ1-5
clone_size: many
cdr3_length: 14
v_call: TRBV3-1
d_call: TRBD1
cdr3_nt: TGTGCCAGCAGCCTACGACAGGGGGGGGTGCCCCAGCATTTT
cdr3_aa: CASSLRQGGVPQHF

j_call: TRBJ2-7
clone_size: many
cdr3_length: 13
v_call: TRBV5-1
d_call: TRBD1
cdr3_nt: TGCGCCAGCAGCTCGGGACAGCTCTACGAGCAGTACTTC
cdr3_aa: CASSSGQLYEQYF

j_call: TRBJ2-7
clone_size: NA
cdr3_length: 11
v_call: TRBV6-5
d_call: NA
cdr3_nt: TGTGACAGCAGAACAAGGGCCGAGCAGTACTTC
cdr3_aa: CDSRTRAEQYF